Listed here is a single T cell receptor (beta chain). This clone is a singleton in its sample. This clone's antigen is unknown. No quality values exist for individual bases; no much larger clone is one base distant. The sample comes from a study of shared clonotypes between healthy human individuals (TCRdb year 2020). As for the study more broadly: A couple of women and a few men aged 18 to 49 years were included in the cohort. Each donor's leukapheresis produced roughly between roughly 0.94 and 9.5 billion PBMCs. To increase sequencing depth and limit assay-specific biases, TCR repertoire library preparation and sequencing were carried out by different laboratories using diverse techniques. Per donor, three plates each were used for CD4 naive and CD4 memory, two for CD8 naive, and one for CD8 memory. To estimate repertoire size and how much clonotypes are shared between individuals, the study performed deep sequencing of blood TCR repertoires from roughly five healthy adults. Overall study outcomes, separate from this receptor: Sharing across a handful of donors was observed for around 5% of naive CD4, 3% to 4% of naive CD8, roughly 2.4% of memory CD4, and about 0.4% of memory CD8 clonotypes. Because the study included only a small number of donors, the genetic and exposure-history diversity represented was limited. Estimated clonotype richness was generally larger for naive than for memory subsets. Compared with non-shared clonotypes, clonotypes shared by all four sorted-subset donors had higher generation probabilities. Pairwise subsampling led to the expectation that sequencing depth would affect the degree of clonotype sharing among donors. Rarefaction of sorted-subset datasets indicated incomplete sequencing despite the large sequencing depth. Sampling was restricted to blood, and TCR repertoires in tissue are likely to differ from TCR repertoires in blood.

CD8 naive samples were CD45RO-negative cells positively selected for CCR7, giving a CD45RA+CCR7+ population that excluded TemRA cells. The donors were healthy, HIV-negative adults with no recently reported acute infections or vaccinations. Every donor was a Caucasian adult living in Nashville, Tennessee, USA. After blood collection by leukapheresis, PBMCs were isolated using Ficoll-Histopaque density gradient centrifugation and then cryopreserved in the vapor phase of liquid nitrogen. Analytical flow cytometry was used to check the purity and quantity of each magnetically sorted T cell population. From each sorted fraction, genomic DNA was isolated and quantified by UV absorbance on a Nanodrop 2000c. The germline V and J ends show losses of 1 base and 0 bases respectively, and no gene match explains 6 bases of the junction. From the cysteine up to the phenylalanine, the CDR3 has a length of 17 residues. Only the CDR3 region is kept as DNA, spanning 51 bases read in frame from base 1. Per the germline V gene, SGHAT is the CDR1 and FQNNGV is the CDR2.

Using the deep immunoSEQ assay, TCR CDR3 regions were amplified from genomic DNA by multiplex PCR. Genomic DNA extracted from each cell subset was distributed evenly over all wells of several immunoSEQ 96-well plates, and each plate served as one replicate. For sorted subsets, each replicate PCR was loaded with roughly 200 ng genomic DNA, equivalent to 25,000 to 30,000 T cell genomes. Purified libraries were measured with a Qubit 3.0 fluorometer, size-checked on a Bioanalyzer 2100, and measured again with the KAPA Library Quantification kit. A separate single-read 150-cycle Illumina NextSeq 550 flow cell was used to sequence each immunoSEQ 96-well plate. Processing in the source paper ran as follows. Because the immunoSEQ output included only junctional sequences and no quality scores, the filtering could not be the same as the filtering used for full-length reads. Sequences were annotated with PyIR, a Python wrapper for IgBLAST v1.9, and V/J genes and CDR3 were assigned using IMGT germline references. Reads with weak V/J assignments (E-value above 1e-6), missing CDR3, stop codons, out-of-frame junctions, or ambiguous translated residues were removed. V3J clonotypes were defined by identical inferred V gene, J gene, and CDR3 amino acid sequence. The percentage overlap between two repertoires was calculated by dividing the number of shared unique clonotypes by the size of the smaller repertoire. RTK rarefaction, the Chao1 estimator, and Recon v2.1 estimates of unobserved clonotypes were used to assess repertoire richness. Generation probabilities were computed with OLGA for all TCRbeta clonotypes obtained by the gDNA method from a few donors. TCRdb retrieved this table from immuneACCESS and kept in-frame rearrangements only. Not all clones are present; in checked studies, unresolved V genes account for under half, and no reason is known for the remainder. That table supplies the V and J calls and clone size; D and trimming were determined from the DNA. This sample is represented by 750,000 to 1,000,000 clones; 90% to 95% of them were singletons. The top ten hold nearly 25% of the sample.

Material: naive CD8+ T cells sorted from blood. The cell subset or site label here, explained by the study, means: CD45RA+CCR7+. This TCR was recovered from a man aged 30 to 45 in good health. The chain links TRBV11-2 with TRBJ2-7; TRBD2 aligns with 10 central bases. DNA sequence: TGTGCCAGCAGCTTAGCTGGACTAGCGGTAAGCTCCTACGAGCAGTACTTC. Translated, it gives CASSLAGLAVSSYEQYF.